A single sample gave rise to the 25 T cell receptor beta chains below, sequenced in a study of CD8 T cells in ankylosing spondylitis. TCRdb re-analysed the 5' RACE reads in MiXCR, keeping a single row per CDR3 protein. The profile shows 45,000 to 65,000 distinct CDR3 sequences, about 7.8% of them singletons. Sequenced input: blood, either unsorted or a sorted T cell fraction (not recorded which). These receptors originate from a female donor with ankylosing spondylitis or in good health (not recorded which).

In its sample, this clonotype was seen many times. The J gene is TRBJ2-3, the V gene TRBV27; D not certain. This CDR3 contains 11 residues. V was trimmed by 2 bases and J by 8 bases, leaving 5 bases between them. Germline values: CDR1 MNHEY, CDR2 SMNVEV (reference sequence). CDR3 residues: CASSLRTTQYF. The CDR3 coding sequence is TGTGCCAGCAGTTTACGGACTACGCAGTATTTT.

At least ten counts were recorded for this clonotype. The gene calls are TRBV5-1 and TRBJ2-2; 7 bases map to TRBD2. Germline-derived CDR1 and CDR2 are SGHRS and YFSETQ. The V gene end was trimmed by 0 bases and the J gene end by 4 bases; junction bases not matched to a gene: 6. The CDR3 extends over 16 amino acids. CDR3 loop: CASSLAGLGSTGELFF. The CDR3 nucleotides read TGCGCCAGCAGCTTGGCAGGACTAGGGAGCACCGGGGAGCTGTTTTTT.

In this sample, this clonotype turned up many times. This chain links TRBV5-1 with TRBJ1-1, with a tentative D call TRBD1 (5 bases). V lost 4 bases, J lost 4 bases, and 17 bases lay in between. Germline-derived CDR1 and CDR2 are SGHRS and YFSETQ. This CDR3 has 15 amino acids. The CDR3 protein is CASSPGTPRGTEAFF. The DNA of the CDR3 is TGCGCCAGCAGCCCAGGGACTCCGAGAGGCACTGAAGCTTTCTTT.

The table lists this clonotype with many counts. This sequence joins TRBV5-1 and TRBJ2-7; D possibly matches TRBD1 or TRBD2 (5 bases each). Trimming removed 4 bases from V and 0 bases from J, with 8 bases in between. The CDR3 has 13 amino acids. Germline CDR1 is SGHRS and CDR2 is YFSETQ. The CDR3 DNA sequence: TGCGCCAGCAGCAGGGACGGCTCCTACGAGCAGTACGTC. It specifies CASSRDGSYEQYV.

This clonotype was counted many times. The V and J genes are TRBV5-1 and TRBJ1-1; D perhaps matches TRBD1 (6 bases). The CDR3 has 15 amino acids. V dropped 4 bases and J dropped 5 bases, with 18 bases sitting between them. Germline V CDR1 and CDR2: SGHRS, YFSETQ. The CDR3 DNA is TGCGCCAGCAGCCAAAGAACAGGGATCCAAACTGAAGCTTTCTTT. Translating gives CASSQRTGIQTEAFF.

This clonotype has at least ten counts. The gene calls are TRBV5-1 and TRBJ2-1; 10 nucleotides match TRBD2. Germline loops: CDR1 SGHRS, CDR2 YFSETQ. The CDR3 length is 17 residues. Trimming removed 0 bases from V and 4 bases from J; junction bases left unmatched: 7. CDR3 nucleotide sequence: TGCGCCAGCAGCTTGGCACCCCTAGCGGGGGCTTACAATGAGCAGTTCTTC. Translating it yields CASSLAPLAGAYNEQFF.

The sample holds many counts of this clonotype. The chain has TRBV3-1 and TRBJ1-1; D remains unclear. The V gene lost 0 bases and the J gene lost 6 bases, with 8 bases spanning the gap. CDR1 is LGHDT and CDR2 is YNNKEL in the germline V gene (reference sequence). The CDR3 length is 13 residues. In DNA form, the CDR3 reads TGTGCCAGCAGCCAAGACGGGCTTTCTGAAGCTTTCTTT. Translating gives CASSQDGLSEAFF.

This clonotype occurred many times. This sequence joins TRBV5-5 and TRBJ2-3; D ambiguous. The CDR3 is 14 residues long. Germline loops: CDR1 SGHKS, CDR2 YYEKEE (reference sequence). The V end was cut by 5 bases, the J end by 5 bases, with 15 bases between. The CDR3 loop is CASSSGSALDTQYF. Written as DNA, the CDR3 is TGTGCCAGCAGTTCCGGCTCCGCCCTAGATACGCAGTATTTT.

The chain has TRBV21-1 and TRBJ1-1; the table's D call, TRBD1, was not checked against the DNA. TRBV21-1 is marked as a pseudogene. The CDR3 covers 17 residues. The chain's CDR3 is CASSTKERQDLNTEAFF. DNA of the CDR3: TGTGCCAGCAGCACAAAGGAAAGACAGGACTTGAACACTGAAGCTTTCTTT.

This clonotype was counted many times. The chain recombines TRBV29-1 with TRBJ2-3; possible D gene TRBD2, 5 bases. The CDR3 runs 15 residues. Trimming pared 7 bases from V and 2 bases from J, leaving 19 bases between. Germline V gene data show CDR1 as SQVTM and CDR2 as ANQGSEA. The CDR3 DNA follows: TGCAGCGCTATCCCGGTACGGGGAAACACAGATACGCAGTATTTT. Translation gives CSAIPVRGNTDTQYF.

This clonotype was detected many times. The rearrangement joins TRBV20-1 to TRBJ2-2; TRBD2 might be the D (6 bases). Germline CDR1 reads DFQATT; CDR2 reads SNEGSKA (reference sequence). V was cut by 6 bases and J by 3 bases, with 11 bases left in between. This CDR3 has 13 amino acids. In DNA form, the CDR3 reads TGCAGTGCCGCGGGACTTCACACCGGGGAGCTGTTTTTT. As protein: CSAAGLHTGELFF.

Many counts were recorded for this clonotype. The chain employs TRBV10-3 and TRBJ2-1, with a tentative D call TRBD2 (5 bases). CDR3 length: 13 amino acids. The germline V and J ends were trimmed by 11 bases and 8 bases, with 19 bases remaining between them. CDR1 is ENHRY, CDR2 SYGVKD, per germline. The CDR3 bases are TGTGCCTTCCGTCGAGGGTCATCGGATGAGCAGTTCTTC. Translated: CAFRRGSSDEQFF.

This clonotype appeared many times. The chain recombines TRBV28 with TRBJ2-3; the D gene could be TRBD1 or TRBD2 (5 bases each). There are 14 residues in the CDR3. The germline V and J ends were trimmed by 2 bases and 4 bases, with 10 bases remaining between them. The germline gives CDR1 MDHEN, CDR2 SYDVKM. The CDR3 is CASSLPGRADTQYF. CDR3 sequence (DNA): TGTGCCAGCAGTTTACCGGGGCGTGCAGATACGCAGTATTTT.

This clonotype came up a few times. The chain employs TRBV12-3 or TRBV12-4 and TRBJ2-2, with TRBD1 matching 7 bases. V shed 4 bases and J 4 bases; nucleotides not matched to a gene: 6. The CDR3 is 15 residues long. In DNA, the CDR3 is TGTGCCAGCAGTTGGGGACAGCTTACCACCGGGGAGCTGTTTTTT. Its translation: CASSWGQLTTGELFF.

Concerning this clonotype: A much more abundant neighbour one base away suggests this may be a read error. J is TRBJ1-5 and V is TRBV6-1; D is perhaps TRBD1 (6 bases). The J call is doubtful: the DNA matches TRBJ2-3 better. Germline V gives CDR1 MNHNS, CDR2 SASEGT. This CDR3 region has 15 residues. CDR3 loop: CASSPGQLSNQPQYF. Here the CDR3 DNA reads TGTGCCAGCAGTCCCGGACAGTTAAGCAATCAGCCCCAGTATTTT.

There are a few counts of this clonotype. The chain has TRBV29-1 and TRBJ2-7; D call uncertain. Germline-derived CDR1 and CDR2 are SQVTM and ANQGSEA. The CDR3 totals 11 residues. V lost 3 bases, J lost 5 bases, and 8 bases lay in between. CDR3 nucleotides: TGCAGCGTTGACCTCACGGACGAGCAGTACGTC. Residues: CSVDLTDEQYV.

This clonotype came up many times. The CDR3 region is CASSPLLGSADNEQFF. DNA of the CDR3: TGTGCCAGCAGTCCCCTCTTGGGTAGCGCCGACAATGAGCAGTTCTTC. J is TRBJ2-1 and V is TRBV27; perhaps TRBD2 as D (5 bases). CDR3 length equals 16 residues. Trimming removed 5 bases at V and 5 bases at J, with 19 bases between. Per the germline V gene, CDR1 is MNHEY and CDR2 is SMNVEV (reference sequence).

This clonotype was seen at least ten times. V gene TRBV20-1 combines with J gene TRBJ2-2; D is uncertain. CDR3 size: 15 residues. Germline V gives CDR1 DFQATT, CDR2 SNEGSKA (reference sequence). V lost 3 bases, J lost 4 bases, and 15 bases lay in between. DNA of the CDR3: TGCAGTGCTAGGAGCCCAGGCGGTTTCACCGGGGAGCTGTTTTTT. Amino acids: CSARSPGGFTGELFF.

This clonotype was seen more than once but under ten times. The genes are TRBV28 and TRBJ1-6; no reliable D call. The CDR3 totals 16 residues. Deletions cut 6 bases from V and 0 bases from J, with 12 bases between. Germline CDR1 and CDR2: MDHEN and SYDVKM. CDR3 residues: CASSPRASSYNSPLHF. Here the CDR3 DNA reads TGTGCCAGCAGCCCGAGGGCCAGCTCCTATAATTCACCCCTCCACTTT.

This clonotype appeared many times. The chain joins TRBV6-1 to TRBJ1-1; D not certain. This CDR3 contains 19 residues. Between the trimmed V and J ends, which lost 1 base and 5 bases, there was a span of 26 bases. Germline assignment: CDR1 MNHNS and CDR2 SASEGT. CDR3 in amino acids: CASSEEFWRPRNSKTEAFF. Written as DNA, the CDR3 is TGTGCCAGCAGTGAAGAATTTTGGCGCCCTCGGAATTCAAAGACTGAAGCTTTCTTT.

This clonotype was counted between two and nine times. The gene calls are TRBV5-1 and TRBJ1-5, with D perhaps matching TRBD1 (5 bases). Deletions cut 5 bases from V and 4 bases from J, with 19 bases between. In germline, CDR1 is SGHRS, CDR2 YFSETQ. The CDR3 loop spans 16 amino acids. The CDR3 sequence: CASSPSAGTGNQPQHF. The CDR3 nucleotides are TGCGCCAGCAGTCCCTCAGCGGGAACAGGAAATCAGCCCCAGCATTTT.

This clonotype was seen ten or more times. The V call is TRBV18, the J call TRBJ1-5; TRBD1 agrees at 9 bases. The CDR3 consists of 15 residues. CDR1 is KGHSH and CDR2 is LQKENI in the germline V gene. Unmatched junction bases numbered 6, after V lost 2 bases and J lost 7 bases. The CDR3 protein is CASSPLGQGEQPQHF. The CDR3 nucleotides are TGTGCCAGCTCACCATTGGGACAGGGAGAACAGCCCCAGCATTTT.

The table lists this clonotype with many counts. The chain employs TRBV5-1 and TRBJ2-3, with 8 bases lining up with TRBD1. The CDR3 totals 15 residues. Germline V CDR1 and CDR2: SGHRS, YFSETQ. Unmatched junction bases numbered 2, after V lost 0 bases and J lost 2 bases. The CDR3 DNA reads TGCGCCAGCAGCTTGGTGCAGGGGGCCACAGATACGCAGTATTTT. It is translated as CASSLVQGATDTQYF.

The chain joins TRBV12-3 or TRBV12-4 to TRBJ2-2; TRBD2 aligns across 7 bases. V lost 6 bases to trimming and J lost 6 bases; unmatched junction nucleotides: 1. The CDR3 extends over 12 amino acids. CDR3: CASRGLAGELFF. The CDR3, as DNA: TGTGCCAGCAGAGGACTAGCCGGGGAGCTGTTTTTT.

As to this clonotype: Relative to the germline gene, one junction end is altered; a read error may explain this. The rearrangement uses TRBV20-1 and TRBJ2-6; TRBD1 aligns across 7 bases. The length of the CDR3 is 17 residues. Germline V gene data show CDR1 as DFQATT and CDR2 as SNEGSKA (reference sequence). The CDR3: CCAPPLQGSYGANVLTF. Here the CDR3 DNA reads TGCTGTGCTCCCCCCTTACAGGGGTCTTATGGGGCCAACGTCCTGACTTTC.